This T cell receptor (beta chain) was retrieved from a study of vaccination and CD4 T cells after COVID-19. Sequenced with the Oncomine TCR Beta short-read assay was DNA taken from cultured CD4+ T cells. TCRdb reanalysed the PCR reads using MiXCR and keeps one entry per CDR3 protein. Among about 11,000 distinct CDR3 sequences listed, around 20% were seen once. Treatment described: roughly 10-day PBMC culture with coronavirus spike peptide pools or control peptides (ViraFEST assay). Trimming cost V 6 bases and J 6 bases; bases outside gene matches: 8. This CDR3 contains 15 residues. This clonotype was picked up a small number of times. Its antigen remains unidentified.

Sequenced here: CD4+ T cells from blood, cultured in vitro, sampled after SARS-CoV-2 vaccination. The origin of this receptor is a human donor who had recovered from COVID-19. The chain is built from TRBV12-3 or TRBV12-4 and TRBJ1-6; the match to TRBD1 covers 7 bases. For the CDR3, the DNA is TGTGCCAGCAGATCAGGGGGGACAGTTAATTCACCCCTCCACTTT. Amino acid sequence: CASRSGGTVNSPLHF.